This T cell receptor (beta chain) was recovered during a study of blood T cell repertoires in COVID-19. Whole-study context: The cDNA or gDNA used as material had been derived from T cells, B-cell-depleted T cells, or PBMCs.

Germline CDR1 is MNHEY and CDR2 is SVGAGI. This CDR3 is built from 14 residues. Trimming shortened V by 10 bases and J by 7 bases, and 19 bases separated the two germline ends. In the study's own analysis: Nucleated cell counts were estimated from reference gene primer amplification. Method: immunoSEQ multiplex PCR; TCRdb's copy keeps in-frame clones and lacks some. That table supplies the V and J calls and clone size; D and trimming were determined from the DNA. The sample consists of roughly 25,000 clones, roughly 80% of them appearing once. This clone turned up a few times. The sequencing sample was made of peripheral blood. The rearrangement joins TRBV6-5 to TRBJ1-4, with D possibly being TRBD1 (5 bases). This TCR was sampled from a woman older than 75 with acute or convalescent COVID-19. The CDR3 is CAITKGRPIEKLFF. In DNA, the CDR3 is TGTGCCATTACCAAGGGGAGGCCTATTGAAAAACTGTTTTTT.